The table lists the clone carrying this T cell receptor beta chain with a few counts. The antigen is undetermined. The sample originates from a study of cytomegalovirus exposure and HLA in healthy donors. In the PCR, 60 Vbeta and 13 Jbeta primers were used. Clones were read by immunoSEQ multiplex PCR, and TCRdb kept only the in-frame ones, dropping some. The data show over 65,000 clones, roughly three quarters seen once. Germline CDR1 reads LNHNV; CDR2 reads YYDKDF (reference sequence). The CDR3 sequence is 15 residues long. Germline trimming cut 5 bases from V and 9 bases from J; bases unmatched to any gene: 10. These donors, healthy bone marrow donors, were studied. Overall study results and limits: On later analysis, the bulk of CMV-associated TCR beta chains appeared to be HLA-restricted. Through in vitro validation, a few CMV-associated chains were shown to be specific for CMV antigens.

The sequenced sample consisted of PBMCs. The receptor comes from a woman aged 40 to 50 in good health and CMV-seropositive. The rearrangement links TRBV15 to TRBJ1-4, with 9 bases matching TRBD1. CDR3 in DNA: TGTGCCACCAGCGGATCCCGGGACAGGGCTAAAAAACTGTTTTTT. This translates into CATSGSRDRAKKLFF.